This is a list of T cell receptor beta chains from one sample in a study of blood T cell repertoires in COVID-19. Only in-frame clones appear in the TCRdb table, and some are missing; sequencing was by immunoSEQ multiplex PCR. The table records around 220,000 clones, around 80% of them present only once. The sequenced sample was peripheral blood. The receptors shown here come from a man aged 30-40 years with active or convalescent COVID-19. The CDR3 runs from the conserved cysteine through the conserved F or W. D genes are given only for firm matches. Clone size is stated in some rows and not others, as once, few, many or a class when expanded.

CDR3,DNA,V,size,J,D
CASSYEQGGNEQFF,TGTGCCAGCAGTTATGAACAGGGCGGCAATGAGCAGTTCTTC,TRBV6-5,.,TRBJ2-1,.
CASSGRSSYNSPLHF,TGTGCCAGCAGTGGAAGGAGCTCCTATAATTCACCCCTCCACTTT,TRBV2,.,TRBJ1-6,.
CASSIGLAGGNEQFF,TGTGCCAGCAGCATCGGACTAGCGGGAGGCAATGAGCAGTTCTTC,TRBV7-9,.,TRBJ2-1,TRBD2
CASSFVAGSTDTQYF,TGCGCCAGCAGCTTTGTTGCGGGCAGCACAGATACGCAGTATTTT,TRBV5-1,.,TRBJ2-3,.
CASSPPGTGGEQYF,TGTGCCAGCTCACCGCCCGGGACAGGGGGCGAGCAGTACTTC,TRBV18,.,TRBJ2-7,TRBD1
CASSDTRDRGSNEQFF,TGTGCCAGCAGCGACACTCGGGACAGGGGAAGCAATGAGCAGTTCTTC,TRBV2,.,TRBJ2-1,TRBD1
CATQAVGGTHYEQYF,TGTGCCACTCAGGCCGTGGGGGGGACGCACTACGAGCAGTACTTC,TRBV19,.,TRBJ2-7,TRBD2
CASSQSGYRDSSYEQYF,TGTGCCAGCAGCCAGTCAGGGTACCGGGACAGCTCCTACGAGCAGTACTTC,TRBV3-1/TRBV3-2,.,TRBJ2-7,TRBD1
CASAGTYTDTQYF,TGTGCCTCGGCGGGGACGTATACAGATACGCAGTATTTT,TRBV24-1,.,TRBJ2-3,.
CASSIRLAGDPYEQYF,TGTGCCAGTAGTATTCGACTAGCGGGAGACCCCTACGAGCAGTACTTC,TRBV19,once,TRBJ2-7,TRBD2
CASSQLPGRTDNSPLHF,TGCGCCAGCAGCCAACTCCCTGGGAGGACCGATAATTCACCCCTCCACTTT,TRBV5-1,few,TRBJ1-6,.
CASSFGGSSYNEQFF,TGTGCCAGCAGTTTCGGGGGGAGCTCCTACAATGAGCAGTTCTTC,TRBV28,.,TRBJ2-1,TRBD2
CASSPIPQGMSYEQYF,TGTGCCAGCTCACCGATCCCACAGGGTATGTCCTACGAGCAGTACTTC,TRBV18,.,TRBJ2-7,.
CASSLQINSPLHF,TGTGCCAGCAGCCTACAGATTAATTCACCCCTCCACTTT,TRBV7-2,.,TRBJ1-6,.
CASSLSGRGAEAFF,TGCGCCAGCAGCTTGAGTGGACGGGGGGCTGAAGCTTTCTTT,TRBV5-1,.,TRBJ1-1,.
CASSRGGDTQYF,TGTGCCAGCAGTAGGGGAGGAGATACGCAGTATTTT,TRBV3-1/TRBV3-2,.,TRBJ2-3,.
CASSPDGITDTQYF,TGTGCCAGCTCACCGGACGGGATCACAGATACGCAGTATTTT,TRBV18,once,TRBJ2-3,.
CASSSGQAGGYTDTQYF,TGCGCCAGCAGCTCGGGGCAGGCGGGGGGGTACACAGATACGCAGTATTTT,TRBV4-1,once,TRBJ2-3,TRBD2
CATSSGRGTIQETQYF,TGTGCCACCAGCAGCGGTCGGGGGACGATCCAAGAGACCCAGTACTTC,TRBV15,once,TRBJ2-5,.
CASNDRDQPQHF,TGTGCCAGCAACGACAGGGATCAGCCCCAGCATTTT,TRBV6-5,.,TRBJ1-5,TRBD1
CASSVGSGGARNEQFF,TGTGCCAGCAGCGTAGGTAGCGGGGGGGCCAGGAATGAGCAGTTCTTC,TRBV9,.,TRBJ2-1,TRBD2
CSITQGLSGPQHF,TGCAGCATCACCCAGGGATTGTCAGGGCCCCAGCATTTT,TRBV29-1,.,TRBJ1-5,.
CASSLDSGGPLETQYF,TGTGCCAGCAGCTTAGATTCCGGGGGGCCGTTAGAGACCCAGTACTTC,TRBV7-2,.,TRBJ2-5,.
CAWMQGVNSPLHF,TGTGCCTGGATGCAGGGTGTTAATTCACCCCTCCACTTT,TRBV30,few,TRBJ1-6,.
CASSLARAAQPYNEQFF,TGTGCCAGCAGCTTAGCGCGAGCGGCCCAGCCCTACAATGAGCAGTTCTTC,TRBV11-1,.,TRBJ2-1,.
CASSLVGSWYEQYF,TGCGCCAGCAGCTTGGTAGGTAGCTGGTACGAGCAGTACTTC,TRBV5-1,.,TRBJ2-7,.
CVSSGRVEAFF,TGTGTCAGCAGTGGGAGGGTGGAAGCTTTCTTT,TRBV2,.,TRBJ1-1,.
CASSERGRGNTEAFF,TGTGCCAGCAGTGAACGCGGACGGGGGAACACTGAAGCTTTCTTT,TRBV25-1,.,TRBJ1-1,.
CASWDRVGLVEGYTF,TGTGCCAGCTGGGACAGGGTGGGGCTAGTGGAGGGCTACACCTTC,TRBV27,.,TRBJ1-2,TRBD1
CASSSRETGDTGELFF,TGTGCCAGCAGTTCCCGGGAAACCGGGGACACCGGGGAGCTGTTTTTT,TRBV6-2/TRBV6-3,few,TRBJ2-2,.
CASSSIRTSGGSTQYF,TGTGCCAGCAGTTCTATCCGGACTAGCGGGGGGTCCACGCAGTATTTT,TRBV2,.,TRBJ2-3,TRBD2
CSVDRRQGGNEQFF,TGCAGCGTTGACAGGCGACAGGGGGGCAATGAGCAGTTCTTC,TRBV29-1,.,TRBJ2-1,TRBD1